The 13 T cell receptor beta chains in this list originate from one sample, sequenced in a study of shared clonotypes between healthy human individuals (dated by TCRdb to 2019 to 2021). The method was the immunoSEQ multiplex PCR assay. The source is immuneACCESS, and TCRdb retained only in-frame sequences with V and J called. Part of the clones is not carried over; for the studies checked, unresolved V genes explain less than half of this, and the remainder is unexplained. The sample table lists 2 million to 2.5 million clones, approximately 95% of them with a count of one. More than 0.1% of the sample is held by the ten biggest clonotypes. The sample was naive CD4+ T cells sorted from blood. The label giving this sample's cell subset or site can be read as: CD45RA+ positively selected. These receptors all stem from a young man in good health.

The chain joins TRBV30 to TRBJ1-5, with TRBD1 matching 8 bases. In germline, CDR1 is GTSNPN, CDR2 SVGIG (reference sequence). CDR3 size: 13 residues. The V gene end was trimmed by 0 bases and the J gene end by 8 bases; junction bases not matched to a gene: 3. CDR3 DNA sequence: TGTGCCTGGAGTGTCACAGGGGGTAAGCCCCAGCATTTT. This gives the protein CAWSVTGGKPQHF.

The rearrangement links TRBV5-4 to TRBJ2-5; no firm D call. Germline assignment: CDR1 SGHNT and CDR2 YYREEE (reference sequence). The V gene lost 6 bases and the J gene lost 2 bases, with 20 bases spanning the gap. The CDR3 spans 16 residues. The CDR3 reads CASTPQPVFPQETQYF. In DNA, the CDR3 is TGTGCCAGCACCCCCCAGCCCGTCTTCCCTCAAGAGACCCAGTACTTC. Together with reference TRBV5-4 and TRBJ2-5, the CDR3 gives the full variable domain: ETGVTQSPTHLIKTRGQQVTLRCSSQSGHNTVSWYQQALGQGPQFIFQYYREEENGRGNFPPRFSGLQFPNYSSELNVNALELDDSALYLCASTPQPVFPQETQYFGPGTRLLVL.

A single count supports this clone. The gene calls are TRBV30 and TRBJ2-7; 9 bases are a match to TRBD1. The CDR3 spans 16 residues. Germline V CDR1 and CDR2: GTSNPN, SVGIG (reference sequence). The V segment lost 0 bases and the J segment 1 base; nucleotides outside the gene matches: 7. The CDR3 loop reads CAWSVLPTGGSYEQYF. CDR3 DNA sequence: TGTGCCTGGAGTGTACTCCCGACAGGGGGGTCCTACGAGCAGTACTTC.

This clone occurred a few times. This chain links TRBV6-1 with TRBJ1-2; D is ambiguous. Trimming removed 5 bases from V and 4 bases from J, with 11 bases in between. Germline CDR1 and CDR2: MNHNS and SASEGT. This CDR3 region has 13 residues. The CDR3 protein is CASSPDGPYGYTF. In nucleotides, the CDR3 is TGTGCCAGCAGTCCAGACGGCCCCTATGGCTACACCTTC.

V usage is TRBV19 and J usage is TRBJ1-6; D unclear. The germline V and J ends were trimmed by 1 base and 7 bases, with 11 bases remaining between them. The V gene's germline CDR1 is LNHDA and CDR2 SQIVND (reference sequence). The CDR3 sequence is 15 residues long. The CDR3 DNA reads as TGTGCCAGTAGTATAGGCGACGGTCTCAATTCACCCCTCCACTTT. This encodes CASSIGDGLNSPLHF.

The chain uses TRBV7-6 and TRBJ2-7; 7 bases line up with TRBD2. Germline values: CDR1 SGHVS, CDR2 FNYEAQ. This CDR3 comprises 13 residues. The V gene end was trimmed by 4 bases and the J gene end by 9 bases; junction bases not matched to a gene: 9. The CDR3 sequence is CASSSWGGERQYF. The CDR3 DNA reads as TGTGCCAGCAGCTCCTGGGGGGGTGAGCGGCAGTACTTC.

This clone was seen just once. The chain uses TRBV5-4 and TRBJ1-1, with 9 bases matching TRBD1. Trimming removed 3 bases from V and 4 bases from J; junction bases left unmatched: 13. CDR3 length: 17 residues. Germline-derived CDR1 and CDR2 are SGHNT and YYREEE (reference sequence). The CDR3 bases are TGTGCCAGCAGCTCCACAAAGGACAGGGGAGGCGGCACTGAAGCTTTCTTT. Translating gives CASSSTKDRGGGTEAFF. Full variable domain (remainder filled in from reference TRBV5-4 and TRBJ1-1): ETGVTQSPTHLIKTRGQQVTLRCSSQSGHNTVSWYQQALGQGPQFIFQYYREEENGRGNFPPRFSGLQFPNYSSELNVNALELDDSALYLCASSSTKDRGGGTEAFFGQGTRLTVV.

This sequence joins TRBV11-3 and TRBJ1-6; D not certain. The CDR3 consists of 13 residues. Germline V gene sequence: CDR1 SGHNT, CDR2 YENEEA. The V gene lost 0 bases and the J gene lost 8 bases, with 5 bases spanning the gap. The CDR3 nucleotides are TGTGCCAGCAGCTTAGATCGGTATTCACCCCTCCACTTT. As protein: CASSLDRYSPLHF.

The V call is TRBV28, the J call TRBJ2-1, with a tentative D call TRBD2 (6 bases). The CDR3 spans 18 residues. The germline CDR1 and CDR2 sequences are MDHEN and SYDVKM. Trimming pared 6 bases from V and 7 bases from J, leaving 28 bases between. CDR3 in DNA: TGTGCCAGCAGGAGGGTAGCTGGCGGGGTTCCTGAGGAGAATGAGCAGTTCTTC. Amino acid sequence: CASRRVAGGVPEENEQFF.

Concerning this clone itself: Sequence at one end of the junction differs from germline and may be a read error. The chain has TRBV5-1 and TRBJ2-7; D gene ambiguous. This CDR3 is built from 14 residues. Germline V gene data show CDR1 as SGHRS and CDR2 as YFSETQ. The CDR3 bases are TGCGCCAACAGCTTGCTGACTGCCTCCTACGAGCAGTACTTC. As protein: CANSLLTASYEQYF.

The chain links TRBV2 to TRBJ1-1; 8 nucleotides align to TRBD1. The CDR3 has 14 amino acids. Germline-derived CDR1 and CDR2 are SNHLY and FYNNEI. Trimming took 11 bases from V and 3 from J; bases not matched to a gene: 11. The CDR3 DNA follows: TGTGCCGGGGGGAGTGGACAGGGAGACACTGAAGCTTTCTTT. Encoded protein: CAGGSGQGDTEAFF.

This sequence joins TRBV19 and TRBJ1-5, with D unresolved. V was clipped by 6 bases and J by 2 bases, with 14 bases between them. The CDR3 length is 15 residues. Germline CDR1 is LNHDA and CDR2 is SQIVND (reference sequence). The CDR3 DNA sequence: TGTGCCAGTAGCCAGAGTGTAATGGGCAATCAGCCCCAGCATTTT. Its protein product is CASSQSVMGNQPQHF.

The rearrangement links TRBV30 to TRBJ2-7; 8 nucleotides align to TRBD1. Germline V gives CDR1 GTSNPN, CDR2 SVGIG (reference sequence). V shed 2 bases and J 2 bases; nucleotides not matched to a gene: 8. The CDR3 is 15 residues long. The CDR3 DNA sequence: TGTGCCTGGAGTCCCCGGGACAGGCCCCCCTACGAGCAGTACTTC. It encodes CAWSPRDRPPYEQYF.